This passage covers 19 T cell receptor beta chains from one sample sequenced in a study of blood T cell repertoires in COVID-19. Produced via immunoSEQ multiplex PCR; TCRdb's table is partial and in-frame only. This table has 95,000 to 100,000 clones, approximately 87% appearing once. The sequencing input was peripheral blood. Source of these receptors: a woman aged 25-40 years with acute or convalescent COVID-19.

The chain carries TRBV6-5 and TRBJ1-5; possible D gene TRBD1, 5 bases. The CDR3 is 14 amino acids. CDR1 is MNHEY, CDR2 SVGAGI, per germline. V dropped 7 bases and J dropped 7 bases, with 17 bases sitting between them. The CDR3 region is CASTLGGSPQPQHF. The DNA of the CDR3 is TGTGCCAGCACCCTGGGGGGGTCACCGCAGCCCCAGCATTTT.

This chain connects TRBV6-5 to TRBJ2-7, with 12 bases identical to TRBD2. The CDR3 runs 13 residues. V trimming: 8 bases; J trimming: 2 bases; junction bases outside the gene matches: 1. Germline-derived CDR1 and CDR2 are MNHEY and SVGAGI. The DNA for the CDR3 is TGTGCCAGCGGACTAGCGGGGACCTACGAGCAGTACTTC. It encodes CASGLAGTYEQYF.

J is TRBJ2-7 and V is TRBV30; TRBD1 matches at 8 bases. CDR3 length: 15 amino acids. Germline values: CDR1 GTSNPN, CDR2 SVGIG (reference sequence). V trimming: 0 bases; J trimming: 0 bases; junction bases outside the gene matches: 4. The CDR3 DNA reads TGTGCCTGGAGTGTACTGACAGGGGTCTCCTACGAGCAGTACTTC. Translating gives CAWSVLTGVSYEQYF.

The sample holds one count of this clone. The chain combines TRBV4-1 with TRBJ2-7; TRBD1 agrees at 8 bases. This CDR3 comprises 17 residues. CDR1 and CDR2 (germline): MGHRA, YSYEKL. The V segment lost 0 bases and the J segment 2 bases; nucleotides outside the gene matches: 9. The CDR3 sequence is CASSQDRGTGNPYEQYF. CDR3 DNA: TGCGCCAGCAGCCAAGATAGAGGGACAGGAAATCCCTACGAGCAGTACTTC.

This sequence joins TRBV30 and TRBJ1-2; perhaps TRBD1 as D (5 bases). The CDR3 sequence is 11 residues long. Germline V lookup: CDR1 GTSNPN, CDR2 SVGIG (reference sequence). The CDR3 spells CAFPGRGGYTF. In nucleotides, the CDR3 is TGTGCTTTTCCAGGGAGGGGAGGCTACACCTTC.

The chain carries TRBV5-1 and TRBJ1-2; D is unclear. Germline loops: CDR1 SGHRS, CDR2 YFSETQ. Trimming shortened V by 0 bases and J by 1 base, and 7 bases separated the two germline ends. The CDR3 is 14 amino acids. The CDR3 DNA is TGCGCCAGCAGCTTGGGATCTAATAACTATGGCTACACCTTC. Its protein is CASSLGSNNYGYTF.

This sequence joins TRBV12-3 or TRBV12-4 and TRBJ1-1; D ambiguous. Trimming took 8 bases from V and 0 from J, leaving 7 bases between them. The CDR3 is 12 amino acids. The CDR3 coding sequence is TGTGCCAGCGGCCCCATGAACACTGAAGCTTTCTTT. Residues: CASGPMNTEAFF.

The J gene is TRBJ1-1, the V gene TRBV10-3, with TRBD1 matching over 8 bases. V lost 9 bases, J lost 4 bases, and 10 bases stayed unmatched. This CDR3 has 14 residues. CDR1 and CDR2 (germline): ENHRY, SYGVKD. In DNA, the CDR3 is TGTGCCATGAGGACAGGGTTAGGGGGCACTGAAGCTTTCTTT. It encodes CAMRTGLGGTEAFF.

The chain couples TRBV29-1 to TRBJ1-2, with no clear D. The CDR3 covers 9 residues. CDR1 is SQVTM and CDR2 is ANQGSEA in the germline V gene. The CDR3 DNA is TGCACGGCCGGGGAAGGCTACACCTTC. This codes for CTAGEGYTF.

The CDR3 reads CASSDHGHVDSNQPQHF. The CDR3 DNA is TGTGCCAGCAGTGACCACGGACATGTTGATAGCAATCAGCCCCAGCATTTT. The chain employs TRBV6-1 and TRBJ1-5, with D perhaps TRBD1 (5 bases). CDR1 is MNHNS, CDR2 SASEGT, per germline. This CDR3 contains 17 residues. V dropped 3 bases and J dropped 0 bases, with 15 bases sitting between them.

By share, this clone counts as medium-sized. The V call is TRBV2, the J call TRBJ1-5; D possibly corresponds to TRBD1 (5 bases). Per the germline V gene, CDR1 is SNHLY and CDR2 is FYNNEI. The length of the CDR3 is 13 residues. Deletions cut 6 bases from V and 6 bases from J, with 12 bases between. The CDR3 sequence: CASRGGFSQPQHF. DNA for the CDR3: TGTGCCAGCAGGGGGGGGTTTTCTCAGCCCCAGCATTTT.

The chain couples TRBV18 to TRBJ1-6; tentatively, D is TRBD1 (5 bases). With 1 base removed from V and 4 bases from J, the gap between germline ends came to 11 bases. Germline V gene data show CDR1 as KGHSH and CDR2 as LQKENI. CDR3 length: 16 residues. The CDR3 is CASSPLQAGYNSPLHF. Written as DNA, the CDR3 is TGTGCCAGCTCACCACTCCAGGCAGGGTATAATTCACCCCTCCACTTT. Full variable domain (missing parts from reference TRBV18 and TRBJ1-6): NAGVMQNPRHLVRRRGQEARLRCSPMKGHSHVYWYRQLPEEGLKFMVYLQKENIIDESGMPKERFSAEFPKEGPSILRIQQVVRGDSAAYFCASSPLQAGYNSPLHFGNGTRLTVT.

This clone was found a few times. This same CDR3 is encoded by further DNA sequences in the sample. This CDR3 reads CAWSVSGNQPQHF. The CDR3 DNA reads TGTGCCTGGAGTGTATCCGGCAATCAGCCCCAGCATTTT. The rearrangement links TRBV30 to TRBJ1-5, with no clear D. The CDR3 has 13 amino acids. Germline-derived CDR1 and CDR2 are GTSNPN and SVGIG (reference sequence). With 0 bases removed from V and 2 bases from J, the gap between germline ends came to 5 bases.

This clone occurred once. The CDR3 sequence: CASSLRTRDRGTGEQFF. The CDR3 DNA follows: TGTGCCAGCAGTTTACGAACCCGGGACAGGGGGACTGGTGAGCAGTTCTTC. J is TRBJ2-1 and V is TRBV28, with 11 bases matching TRBD1. CDR1 MDHEN and CDR2 SYDVKM come from the germline V gene. The V and J ends lost 2 bases and 9 bases, in that order; junction bases with no gene match: 12. The CDR3 spans 17 residues.

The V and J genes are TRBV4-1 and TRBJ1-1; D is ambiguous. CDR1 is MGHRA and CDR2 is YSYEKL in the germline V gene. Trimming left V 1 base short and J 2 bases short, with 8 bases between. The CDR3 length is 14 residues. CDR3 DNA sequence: TGCGCCAGCAGCCAAGTACCGCTAAACACTGAAGCTTTCTTT. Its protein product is CASSQVPLNTEAFF.

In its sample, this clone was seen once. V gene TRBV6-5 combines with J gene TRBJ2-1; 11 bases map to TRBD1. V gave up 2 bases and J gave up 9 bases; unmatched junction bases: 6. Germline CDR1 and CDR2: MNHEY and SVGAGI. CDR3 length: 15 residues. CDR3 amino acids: CASSYGGTGGFEQFF. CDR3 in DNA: TGTGCCAGCAGTTACGGCGGGACAGGGGGTTTTGAGCAGTTCTTC.

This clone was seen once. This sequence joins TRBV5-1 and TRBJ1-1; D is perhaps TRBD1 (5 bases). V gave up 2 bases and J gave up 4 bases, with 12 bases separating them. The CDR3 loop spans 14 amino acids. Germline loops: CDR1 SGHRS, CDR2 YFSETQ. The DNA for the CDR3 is TGCGCCAGCAGCTTTGGCCCTCAGGGCACTGAAGCTTTCTTT. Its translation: CASSFGPQGTEAFF.

CDR3 residues: CAIRAGLDNQPQHF. In DNA form, the CDR3 reads TGTGCCATCAGGGCCGGGTTGGACAATCAGCCCCAGCATTTT. The chain has TRBV10-3 and TRBJ1-5, with no clear D. In germline, CDR1 is ENHRY, CDR2 SYGVKD. The germline V and J ends were trimmed by 6 bases and 3 bases, with 12 bases remaining between them. The CDR3 is 14 amino acids.

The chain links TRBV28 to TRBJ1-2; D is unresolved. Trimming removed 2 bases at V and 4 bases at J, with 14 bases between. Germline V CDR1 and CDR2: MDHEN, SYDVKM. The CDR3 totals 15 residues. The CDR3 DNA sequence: TGTGCCAGCAGTTTACACGAACTGGAGGTCTATGGCTACACCTTC. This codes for CASSLHELEVYGYTF.